This T cell receptor beta chain derives from a study of cytomegalovirus exposure and HLA in healthy donors. Amplification used 60 Vbeta primers and 13 Jbeta primers. Using immunoSEQ multiplex PCR, the repertoire was profiled, and TCRdb retains in-frame clones only, with some absent. The sample yields roughly 140,000 clones, about 75% seen once. Germline assignment: CDR1 MGHRA and CDR2 YSYEKL. CDR3 size: 18 residues. Trimming took 0 bases from V and 4 from J; bases not matched to a gene: 8. In the case of this clone: Its antigen is undetermined.

Study-level results: In a later analysis, 15,000 to 20,000 TCR beta sequences were associated with HLA alleles at 0.05 false discovery rate.

The sequenced sample consisted of PBMCs. The rearrangement uses TRBV4-1 and TRBJ2-5; the match to TRBD2 covers 13 bases. The sequence was obtained from a woman under 40 in good health and CMV-seronegative. The CDR3 DNA reads as TGCGCCAGCAGCCAAGATTTCCGACTAGCGGGAGGAGGAGAGACCCAGTACTTC. The encoded protein is CASSQDFRLAGGGETQYF.